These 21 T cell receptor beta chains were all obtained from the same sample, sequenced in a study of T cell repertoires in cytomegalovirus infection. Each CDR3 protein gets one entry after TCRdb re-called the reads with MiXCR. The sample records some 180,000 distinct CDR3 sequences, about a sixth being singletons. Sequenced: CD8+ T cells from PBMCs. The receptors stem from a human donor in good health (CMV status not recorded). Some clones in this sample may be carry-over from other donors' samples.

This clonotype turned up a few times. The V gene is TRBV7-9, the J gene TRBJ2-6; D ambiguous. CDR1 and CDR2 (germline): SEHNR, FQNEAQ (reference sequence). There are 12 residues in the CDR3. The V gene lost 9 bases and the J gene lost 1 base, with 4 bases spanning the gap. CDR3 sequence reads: CARGSGANVLTF. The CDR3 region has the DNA TGTGCCAGAGGATCTGGGGCCAACGTCCTGACTTTC. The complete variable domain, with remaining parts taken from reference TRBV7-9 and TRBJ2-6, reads DTGVSQNPRHKITKRGQNVTFRCDPISEHNRLYWYRQTLGQGPEFLTYFQNEAQLEKSRLLSDRFSAERPKGSFSTLEIQRTEQGDSAMYLCARGSGANVLTFGAGSRLTVL.

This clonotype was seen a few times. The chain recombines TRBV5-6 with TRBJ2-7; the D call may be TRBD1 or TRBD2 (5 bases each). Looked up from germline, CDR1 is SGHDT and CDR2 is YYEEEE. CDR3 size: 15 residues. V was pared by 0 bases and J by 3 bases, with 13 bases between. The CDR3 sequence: CASSLVRQGRYEQYF. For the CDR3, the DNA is TGTGCCAGCAGCTTGGTTCGCCAGGGACGCTACGAGCAGTACTTC. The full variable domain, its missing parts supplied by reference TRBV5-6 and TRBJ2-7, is DAGVTQSPTHLIKTRGQQVTLRCSPKSGHDTVSWYQQALGQGPQFIFQYYEEEERQRGNFPDRFSGHQFPNYSSELNVNALLLGDSALYLCASSLVRQGRYEQYFGPGTRLTVT.

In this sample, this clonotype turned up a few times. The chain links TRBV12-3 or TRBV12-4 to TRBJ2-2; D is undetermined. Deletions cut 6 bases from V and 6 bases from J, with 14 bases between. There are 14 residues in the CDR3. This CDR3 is CASSQSDRAGELFF. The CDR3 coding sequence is TGTGCCAGCAGCCAATCGGATAGGGCCGGGGAGCTGTTTTTT.

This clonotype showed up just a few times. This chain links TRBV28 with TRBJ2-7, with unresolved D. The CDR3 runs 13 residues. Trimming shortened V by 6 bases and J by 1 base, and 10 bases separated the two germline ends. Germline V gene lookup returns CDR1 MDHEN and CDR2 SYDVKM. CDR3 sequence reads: CASRLTVSYEQYF. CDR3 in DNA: TGTGCCAGCAGACTAACAGTATCCTACGAGCAGTACTTC.

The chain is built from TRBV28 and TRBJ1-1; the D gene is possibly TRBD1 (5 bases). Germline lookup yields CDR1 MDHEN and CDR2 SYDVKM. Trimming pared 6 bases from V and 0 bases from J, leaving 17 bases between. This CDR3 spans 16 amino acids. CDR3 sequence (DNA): TGTGCCAGCAGCTTTCCTTCGACAGCTATGAACACTGAAGCTTTCTTT. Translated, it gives CASSFPSTAMNTEAFF. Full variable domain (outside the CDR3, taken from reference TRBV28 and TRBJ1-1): DVKVTQSSRYLVKRTGEKVFLECVQDMDHENMFWYRQDPGLGLRLIYFSYDVKMKEKGDIPEGYSVSREKKERFSLILESASTNQTSMYLCASSFPSTAMNTEAFFGQGTRLTVV.

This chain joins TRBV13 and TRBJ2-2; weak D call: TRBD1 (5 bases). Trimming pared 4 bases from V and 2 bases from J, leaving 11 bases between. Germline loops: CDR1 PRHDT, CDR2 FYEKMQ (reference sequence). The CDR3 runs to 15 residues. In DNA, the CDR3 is TGTGCCAGCAGCTACGTCGACAGCAACACCGGGGAGCTGTTTTTT. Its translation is CASSYVDSNTGELFF. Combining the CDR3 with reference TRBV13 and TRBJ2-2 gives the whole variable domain AAGVIQSPRHLIKEKRETATLKCYPIPRHDTVYWYQQGPGQDPQFLISFYEKMQSDKGSIPDRFSAQQFSDYHSELNMSSLELGDSALYFCASSYVDSNTGELFFGEGSRLTVL.

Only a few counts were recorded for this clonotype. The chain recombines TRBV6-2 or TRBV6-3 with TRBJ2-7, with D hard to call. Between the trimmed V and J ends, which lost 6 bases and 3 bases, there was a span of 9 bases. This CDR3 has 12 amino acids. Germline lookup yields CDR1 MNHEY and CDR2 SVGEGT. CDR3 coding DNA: TGTGCCAGCAGCCCCGTGAACTACGAGCAGTACTTC. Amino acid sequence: CASSPVNYEQYF.

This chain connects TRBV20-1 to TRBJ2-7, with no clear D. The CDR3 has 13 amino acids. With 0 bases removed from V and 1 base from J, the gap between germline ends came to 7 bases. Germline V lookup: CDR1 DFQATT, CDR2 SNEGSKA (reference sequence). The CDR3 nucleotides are TGCAGTGCTAGAGATCTGGGGTCCTACGAGCAGTACTTC. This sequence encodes CSARDLGSYEQYF.

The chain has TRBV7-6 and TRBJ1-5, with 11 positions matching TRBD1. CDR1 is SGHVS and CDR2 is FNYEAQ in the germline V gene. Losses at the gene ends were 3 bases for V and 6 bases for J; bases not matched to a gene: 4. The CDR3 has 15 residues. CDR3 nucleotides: TGTGCCAGCAGCTTGGGACAGGGGGGAGGTCAGCCCCAGCATTTT. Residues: CASSLGQGGGQPQHF.

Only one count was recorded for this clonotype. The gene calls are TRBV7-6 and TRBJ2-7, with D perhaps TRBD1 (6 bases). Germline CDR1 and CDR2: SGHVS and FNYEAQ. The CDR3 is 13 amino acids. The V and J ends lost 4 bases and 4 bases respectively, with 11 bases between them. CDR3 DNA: TGTGCCAGCAGCTGGGAAGGGACATACGAGCAGTACTTC. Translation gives CASSWEGTYEQYF.

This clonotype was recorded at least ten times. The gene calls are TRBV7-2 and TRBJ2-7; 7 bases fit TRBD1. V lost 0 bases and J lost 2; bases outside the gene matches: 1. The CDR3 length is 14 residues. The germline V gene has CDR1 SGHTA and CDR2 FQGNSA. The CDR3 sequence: CASSLADRAYEQYF. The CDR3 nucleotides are TGTGCCAGCAGCTTAGCAGACAGGGCCTACGAGCAGTACTTC.

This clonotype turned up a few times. CDR3 in DNA: TGTGCCAGCAGCGGGAGTGGGGGGCCAGCAACTAATGAAAAACTGTTTTTT. Its translation: CASSGSGGPATNEKLFF. This chain uses TRBV7-9 with TRBJ1-4; D might be TRBD1 (6 bases). V gave up 5 bases and J gave up 0 bases, with 16 bases separating them. The CDR3 loop spans 17 amino acids. Germline CDR1 and CDR2: SEHNR and FQNEAQ (reference sequence).

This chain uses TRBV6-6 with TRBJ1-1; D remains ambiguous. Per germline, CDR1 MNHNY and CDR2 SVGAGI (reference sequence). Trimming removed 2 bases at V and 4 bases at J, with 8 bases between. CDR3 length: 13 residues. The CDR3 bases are TGTGCCAGCAGTTACGCTGGACGCACTGAAGCTTTCTTT. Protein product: CASSYAGRTEAFF.

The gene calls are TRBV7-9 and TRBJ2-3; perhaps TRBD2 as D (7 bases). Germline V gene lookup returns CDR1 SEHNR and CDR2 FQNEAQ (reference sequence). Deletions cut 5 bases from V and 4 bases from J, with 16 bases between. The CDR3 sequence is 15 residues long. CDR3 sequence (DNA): TGTGCCAGCAGCGCTGGGGGCGGGGGTTCAGATACGCAGTATTTT. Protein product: CASSAGGGGSDTQYF.

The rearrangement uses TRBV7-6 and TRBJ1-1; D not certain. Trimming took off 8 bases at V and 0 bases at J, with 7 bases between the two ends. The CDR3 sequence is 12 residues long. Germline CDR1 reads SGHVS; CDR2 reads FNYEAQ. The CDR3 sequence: CASLSMNTEAFF. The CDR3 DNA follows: TGTGCCAGCTTGTCCATGAACACTGAAGCTTTCTTT. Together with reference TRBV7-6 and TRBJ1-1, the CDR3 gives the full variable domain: GAGVSQSPRYKVTKRGQDVALRCDPISGHVSLYWYRQALGQGPEFLTYFNYEAQQDKSGLPNDRFSAERPEGSISTLTIQRTEQRDSAMYRCASLSMNTEAFFGQGTRLTVV.

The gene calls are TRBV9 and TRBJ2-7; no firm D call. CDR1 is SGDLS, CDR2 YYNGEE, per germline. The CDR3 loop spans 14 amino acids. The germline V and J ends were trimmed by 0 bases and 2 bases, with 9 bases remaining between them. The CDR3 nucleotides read TGTGCCAGCAGCGTAGATTCCCTAACCTACGAGCAGTACTTC. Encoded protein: CASSVDSLTYEQYF.

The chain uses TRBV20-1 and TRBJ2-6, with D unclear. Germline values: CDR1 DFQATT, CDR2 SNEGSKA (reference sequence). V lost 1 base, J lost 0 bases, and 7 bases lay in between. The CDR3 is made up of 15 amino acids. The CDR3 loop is CSARGELSGANVLTF. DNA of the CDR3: TGCAGTGCTAGAGGCGAGCTCTCTGGGGCCAACGTCCTGACTTTC.

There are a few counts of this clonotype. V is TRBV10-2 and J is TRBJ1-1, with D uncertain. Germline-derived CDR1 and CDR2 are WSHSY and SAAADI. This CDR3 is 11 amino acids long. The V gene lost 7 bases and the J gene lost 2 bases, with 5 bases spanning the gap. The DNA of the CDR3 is TGCGCCAGCAATGATAACACTGAAGCTTTCTTT. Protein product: CASNDNTEAFF.

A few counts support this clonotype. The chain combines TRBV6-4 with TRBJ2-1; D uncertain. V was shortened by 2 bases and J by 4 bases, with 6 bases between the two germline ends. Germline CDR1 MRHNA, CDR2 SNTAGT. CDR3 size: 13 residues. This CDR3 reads CASSDGDYNEQFF. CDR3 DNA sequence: TGTGCCAGCAGTGACGGAGATTACAATGAGCAGTTCTTC.

The CDR3, as DNA: TGTGCCAGCAGCCAATTTCTCGACAGGGGACCTTTCTTT. This sequence encodes CASSQFLDRGPFF. The J gene is TRBJ1-1, the V gene TRBV6-6; 8 nucleotides align to TRBD1. V trimming: 6 bases; J trimming: 12 bases; junction bases outside the gene matches: 12. The CDR3 is 13 amino acids. Germline CDR1 is MNHNY and CDR2 is SVGAGI (reference sequence).

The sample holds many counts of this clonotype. CDR3 coding DNA: TGTGCCAGCAGCTTGCAGAGGACAGGGGAAAATCAGCCCCAGCATTTT. This gives the protein CASSLQRTGENQPQHF. The rearrangement joins TRBV7-2 to TRBJ1-5; 9 nucleotides align to TRBD1. The germline gives CDR1 SGHTA, CDR2 FQGNSA. The CDR3 consists of 16 residues. Germline trimming cut 3 bases from V and 4 bases from J; bases unmatched to any gene: 7.